This T cell receptor (beta chain) was obtained from a study of shared clonotypes between healthy human individuals (dated by TCRdb to the early 2020s). Regarding the complete study: Three men and two women, aged 18 to 49 years, made up the cohort. For each donor, CD4 naive and CD4 memory were each run on three plates, CD8 naive on two plates, and CD8 memory on one plate. Libraries were prepared and TCR repertoires were sequenced by different laboratories using diverse techniques, in order to increase sequencing depth and limit assay-specific biases. Per donor, leukapheresis produced somewhere between about 0.85 and 8.9 billion PBMCs. To estimate repertoire size and how much clonotype sharing occurs between individuals, the study deeply sequenced the blood TCR repertoires of roughly 5 healthy adults.

From a lookup of the germline V gene, CDR1 and CDR2 are MDHEN and SYDVKM. V is pruned by 6 bases and J by 7 bases, leaving 12 bases of the junction without a gene match. Including the terminal cysteine and phenylalanine, the CDR3 comprises 15 residues. Only the CDR3 DNA is retained, 45 bases long and in frame from the first base. General conclusions and limits of the study: Only blood was sampled, and tissue TCR repertoires likely differ from those in blood. Higher generation probabilities were observed for clonotypes shared by all four sorted-subset donors than for non-shared clonotypes. The genetic and exposure-history diversity represented was limited by the small number of donors. When four donors were compared, the shared fraction of clonotypes was around 5% for naive CD4, roughly 3.3% for naive CD8, 2.3% for memory CD4, and 0.35% to 0.4% for memory CD8. Estimated clonotype richness was generally larger for naive than for memory subsets. Even with the large sequencing depth, rarefaction of the sorted-subset datasets indicated that sequencing was incomplete. Pairwise subsampling indicated that sequencing depth was expected to affect the degree of clonotype sharing among donors.

To note about this clone: It has no known antigen specificity. Nothing much larger sits one base from this clone, and base qualities are not available.

Donors were healthy HIV-negative adults with no recently reported acute infections or vaccinations. Every donor was a Caucasian adult residing in Nashville, Tennessee, USA. CD4+ T cells were enriched by magnetic negative selection, after which naive cells were positively selected on CD45RA and the negative fraction was taken as the memory subset. Blood was collected by leukapheresis, and PBMCs were isolated by Ficoll-Histopaque density gradient centrifugation and then cryopreserved in liquid nitrogen vapor phase. Purity and quantity of every magnetically sorted T cell population were checked by analytical flow cytometry. Each sorted fraction had its genomic DNA isolated and then quantified by UV absorbance on a Nanodrop 2000c. TCR CDR3 regions were amplified from genomic DNA by multiplex PCR using the deep immunoSEQ assay. Genomic DNA extracted from each cell subset was distributed evenly over all wells of several immunoSEQ 96-well plates, and each plate served as one replicate. For sorted subsets, 200 to 250 ng of genomic DNA, equivalent to 25,000 to 30,000 T cell genomes, went into each replicate PCR. Purified libraries were quantified with a Qubit 3.0 fluorometer, sized on a Bioanalyzer 2100, and re-quantified with the KAPA Library Quantification kit. Each immunoSEQ 96-well plate was sequenced on its own single-read 150-cycle Illumina NextSeq 550 flow cell. Per the authors' processing: Because only junctional sequences without quality scores were contained in the immunoSEQ output, filtering matching that applied to full-length reads could not be performed. To assign V/J genes and CDR3, sequences were annotated against IMGT germline references using PyIR, a Python wrapper for IgBLAST v1.9. Reads were removed for weak V/J assignments (E-value above 1e-6), missing CDR3, stop codons, out-of-frame junctions, or ambiguous translated residues. V3J clonotypes were defined as sequences sharing an identical inferred V gene, J gene, and CDR3 amino acid sequence. The percentage overlap between two repertoires was calculated by dividing the number of shared unique clonotypes by the size of the smaller repertoire. Richness of each repertoire was evaluated using RTK rarefaction, the Chao1 estimator, and Recon v2.1 estimates of unobserved clonotypes. Generation probabilities were computed with OLGA for all TCRbeta clonotypes obtained by the gDNA method from several donors. TCRdb holds this immuneACCESS table with in-frame rearrangements only. Some clones are missing; in checked studies, unresolved V genes explain under half, and the rest has no known cause. From that table come the V and J calls and clone size; the DNA was used to work out D and trimming. The sample table records more than 550,000 clones; 72% of these occur just once. In total, the top ten clones hold more than 1.5% of the sample.

The V and J genes are TRBV28 and TRBJ2-7; TRBD1 fits 10 bases in the junction. The origin of this receptor is a woman in her twenties or thirties in good health. The source material was memory CD4+ T cells sorted from blood. The cell subset or site label for this specimen denotes: CD45RA-negative fraction. CDR3 reads: CASRLPGQGNQEQYF. The DNA sequence follows: TGTGCCAGCAGGCTGCCGGGACAGGGGAATCAAGAGCAGTACTTC. Full variable domain (CDR3 extended with the reference TRBV28 and TRBJ2-7 proteins): DVKVTQSSRYLVKRTGEKVFLECVQDMDHENMFWYRQDPGLGLRLIYFSYDVKMKEKGDIPEGYSVSREKKERFSLILESASTNQTSMYLCASRLPGQGNQEQYFGPGTRLTVT.